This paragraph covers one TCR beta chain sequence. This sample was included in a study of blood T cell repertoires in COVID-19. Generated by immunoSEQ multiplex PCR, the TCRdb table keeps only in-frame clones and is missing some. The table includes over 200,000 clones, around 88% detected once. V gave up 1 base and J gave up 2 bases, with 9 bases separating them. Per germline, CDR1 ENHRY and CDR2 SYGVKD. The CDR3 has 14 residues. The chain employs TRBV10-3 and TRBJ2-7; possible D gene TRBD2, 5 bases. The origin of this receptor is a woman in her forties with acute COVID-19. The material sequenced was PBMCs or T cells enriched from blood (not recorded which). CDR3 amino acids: CAISEFSATYEQYF. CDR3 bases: TGTGCCATCAGTGAGTTTAGCGCGACCTACGAGCAGTACTTC.